This entry is about one T cell receptor beta chain. Its antigen is not identified. The source of the sample is a study of cytomegalovirus exposure and HLA in healthy donors. Findings of the study overall: Most likely, a cluster of highly shared sequence variants arose as a sequencing artifact. In a later analysis, compared with equally common non-associated chains, HLA-associated beta chains were more expanded. Prior analysis indicated that the majority of TCR beta V segments exhibited productivity approximately 87% or approximately 30% of the time.

Although they were nominally healthy when sampled, donors likely had unrecorded immune exposures. Use of 60 Vbeta and 13 Jbeta primers characterized the PCR. Using immunoSEQ multiplex PCR, the repertoire was profiled, and TCRdb retains in-frame clones only, with some absent. The sample contains around 110,000 clones, around 85% of which appear only once. Germline V gene sequence: CDR1 GTSNPN, CDR2 SVGIG (reference sequence). V shed 2 bases, J shed 8 bases, and the junction held 8 bases outside the gene matches. CDR3 length: 15 residues. Material: PBMCs. The receptor was isolated from a man aged 25 to 40 in good health and CMV-seronegative. This chain joins TRBV30 and TRBJ1-4; 10 bases match TRBD1. The CDR3 loop reads CAWSLKTGGSEKLFF. CDR3 DNA: TGTGCCTGGAGTCTAAAGACAGGGGGCTCCGAAAAACTGTTTTTT.